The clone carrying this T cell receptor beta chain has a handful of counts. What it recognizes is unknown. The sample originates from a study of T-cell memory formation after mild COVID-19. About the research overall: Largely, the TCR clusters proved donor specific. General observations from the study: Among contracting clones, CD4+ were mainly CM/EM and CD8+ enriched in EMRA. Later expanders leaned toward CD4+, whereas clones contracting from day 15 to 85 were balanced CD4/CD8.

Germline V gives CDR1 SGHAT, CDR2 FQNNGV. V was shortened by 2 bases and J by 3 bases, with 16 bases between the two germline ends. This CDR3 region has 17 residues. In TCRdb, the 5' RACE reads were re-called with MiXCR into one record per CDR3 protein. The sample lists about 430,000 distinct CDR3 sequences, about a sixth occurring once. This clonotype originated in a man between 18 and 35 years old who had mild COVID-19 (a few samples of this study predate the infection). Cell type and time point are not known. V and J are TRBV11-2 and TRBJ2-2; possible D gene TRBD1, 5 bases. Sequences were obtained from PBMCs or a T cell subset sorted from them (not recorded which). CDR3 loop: CASSLWRDREDTGELFF. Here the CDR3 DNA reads TGTGCCAGCAGCTTATGGCGAGACAGAGAAGACACCGGGGAGCTGTTTTTT.